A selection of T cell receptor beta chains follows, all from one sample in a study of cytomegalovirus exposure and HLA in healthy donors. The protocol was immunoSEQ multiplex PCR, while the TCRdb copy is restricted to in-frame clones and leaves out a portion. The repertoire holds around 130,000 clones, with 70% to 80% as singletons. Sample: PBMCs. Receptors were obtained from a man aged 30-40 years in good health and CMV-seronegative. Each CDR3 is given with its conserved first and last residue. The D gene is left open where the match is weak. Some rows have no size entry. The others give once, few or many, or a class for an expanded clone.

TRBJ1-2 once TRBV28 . TGTGCCAGCAGTCCGGACAGAAGCTACACCTTC CASSPDRSYTF
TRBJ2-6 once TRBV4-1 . TGCGCCAGCAGCCAGGCGGAGGGTGGTGCTGGGGCCAACGTCCTGACTTTC CASSQAEGGAGANVLTF
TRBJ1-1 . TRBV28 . TGTGCCAGCAGCGGGGGGGTTCTTCAGGTTGAAGCTTTCTTT CASSGGVLQVEAFF
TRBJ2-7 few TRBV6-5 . TGTGCCAGCAGTTACTCACCTGGAGTCATGTCCGAGCAGTACTTC CASSYSPGVMSEQYF
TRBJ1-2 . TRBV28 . TGTGCCAGCAGTTTAGGGACACAAAACTATGGCTACACCTTC CASSLGTQNYGYTF
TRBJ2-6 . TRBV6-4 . TGTGCCAGCCGCGCGAACGGGGCCAACGTCCTGACTTTC CASRANGANVLTF
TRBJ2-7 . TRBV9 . TGTGCCAGCAGCGTAGGAAAGGCGGAGTTCCACGAGCAGTACTTC CASSVGKAEFHEQYF
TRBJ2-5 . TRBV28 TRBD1 TGTGCCAGCAGTATACGACAGGGTGGGATAGGGGAGCAGTACTTC CASSIRQGGIGEQYF
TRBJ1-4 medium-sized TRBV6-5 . TGTGCCAGCAGTAACAGGGTTCACACTAATGAAAAACTGTTTTTT CASSNRVHTNEKLFF
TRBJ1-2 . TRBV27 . TGTGCCAGCAGCGCTGTTGGGCCCAACTATGGCTACACCTTC CASSAVGPNYGYTF
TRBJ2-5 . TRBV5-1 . TGCGCCAGCAGCTTGAGCGCGTCAGTTCAAGAGACCCAGTACTTC CASSLSASVQETQYF
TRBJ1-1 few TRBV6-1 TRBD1 TGTGCCAGCGGGAGGACAGGATTGTTAGCTGAAGCTTTCTTT CASGRTGLLAEAFF
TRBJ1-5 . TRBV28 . TGTGCCAGCAGTACGGGAGGGCTTAGCAATCAGCCCCAGCATTTT CASSTGGLSNQPQHF
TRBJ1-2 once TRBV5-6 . TGTGCCAGCAGCTTGGTGGGCAGAAACTATGGCTACACCTTC CASSLVGRNYGYTF
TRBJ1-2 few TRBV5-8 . TGTGCCAGCAGCTTGGACAGGGCCTATGGCTACACCTTC CASSLDRAYGYTF
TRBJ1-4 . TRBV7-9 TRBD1 TGTGCCAGCAGACCGGGACAGGTCACAGGAAAACTGTTTTTT CASRPGQVTGKLFF
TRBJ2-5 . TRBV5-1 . TGCGCCAGCAGCGCCCCCGAGTACCAAGAGACCCAGTACTTC CASSAPEYQETQYF
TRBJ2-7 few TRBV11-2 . TGTGCCAGCAGCGTCTCCGGAGCCCCGGGGCAGTACTTC CASSVSGAPGQYF
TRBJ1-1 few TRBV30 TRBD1 TGTGCCTGGAAACTGCAGGGGGCAAACACTGAAGCTTTCTTT CAWKLQGANTEAFF
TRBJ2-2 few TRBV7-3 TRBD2 TGTGCCAGCAGCTTAAACGGGGGGGCCAATTACGGGGAGCTGTTTTTT CASSLNGGANYGELFF
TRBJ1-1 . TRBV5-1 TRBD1 TGCGCCAGCAGCTCAGGGACAGGGGTTGATGCTTTCTTT CASSSGTGVDAFF
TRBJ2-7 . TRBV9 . TGTGCCAGCAGCGCCCGACAGTGGCCGTTAGAGCAGTACTTC CASSARQWPLEQYF
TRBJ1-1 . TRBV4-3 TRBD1 TGCGCCAGCAGCCTGGGACAGGGGTTGAACACTGAAGCTTTCTTT CASSLGQGLNTEAFF
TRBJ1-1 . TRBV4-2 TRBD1 TGTGCCAGCAGCTCACCAGGGGGGTACACTGAAGCTTTCTTT CASSSPGGYTEAFF
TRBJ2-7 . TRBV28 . TGTGCCAGCAGTCACCCTGCAGGGGAAACCTACGAGCAGTACTTC CASSHPAGETYEQYF
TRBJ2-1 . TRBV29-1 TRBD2 TGCAGCGTTGAAGAGAGCGGGAGTTCCTACAATGAGCAGTTCTTC CSVEESGSSYNEQFF
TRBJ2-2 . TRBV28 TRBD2 TGTGCCAGCAGCCGAGCGGGAGCGGCCGGGGAGCTGTTTTTT CASSRAGAAGELFF
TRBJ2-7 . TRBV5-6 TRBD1 TGTGCCAGCAGACTACAGGGGGCGTACTACGAGCAGTACTTC CASRLQGAYYEQYF
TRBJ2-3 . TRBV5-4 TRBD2 TGTGCCAGCAGGCAAACCGGGACTAGTCCGACAGATACGCAGTATTTT CASRQTGTSPTDTQYF
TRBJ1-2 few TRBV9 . TGTGCCAGCAGCCCAGGGGATACCTATGGCTACACCTTC CASSPGDTYGYTF
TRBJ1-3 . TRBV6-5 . TGTGCCAGCAGGCGGGGTTCTTCGTCGGGAAACACCATATATTTT CASRRGSSSGNTIYF
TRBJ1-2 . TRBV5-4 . TGTGCCAGCAGCTTGAGACCGGACTTATATGGCTACACCTTC CASSLRPDLYGYTF
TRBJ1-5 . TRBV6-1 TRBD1 TGTGCCAGCAGTGCTCGACAGGGGGCCGGGCCCCAGCATTTT CASSARQGAGPQHF
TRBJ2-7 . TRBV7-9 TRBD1 TGTGCCAGCAGCTTAAGGGGGACAGGGCTACACGAGCAGTACTTC CASSLRGTGLHEQYF
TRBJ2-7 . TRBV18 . TGTGCCAGCTCCGAAACAGCAGAAGCCATACTCTACGAGCAGTACTTC CASSETAEAILYEQYF
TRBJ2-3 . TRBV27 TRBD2 TGTGCCAGCAGTCAGACTAGCGGGGGCAGAAGTACGCAGTATTTT CASSQTSGGRSTQYF
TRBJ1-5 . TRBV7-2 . TGTGCCAGCAGTACGACTCGGGGTCAGCCCCAGCATTTT CASSTTRGQPQHF
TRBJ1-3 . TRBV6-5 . TGTGCCAGCAGTTACTCCCACTTCACCGGAAACACCATATATTTT CASSYSHFTGNTIYF
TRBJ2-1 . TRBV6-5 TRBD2 TGTGCCAGCAGTTACACGACTAGCGGGGGATACAATGAGCAGTTCTTC CASSYTTSGGYNEQFF
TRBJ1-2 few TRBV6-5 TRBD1 TGTGCCAGCAGGCGACTACAGGGGAGCGCTTATGGCTACACCTTC CASRRLQGSAYGYTF
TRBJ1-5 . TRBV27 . TGTGCCAGCAGTCCACGGCAGGGTTATAGCAATCAGCCCCAGCATTTT CASSPRQGYSNQPQHF
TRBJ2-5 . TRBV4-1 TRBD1 TGCGCCAGCAGCCAAAGCCCGACAGGGGAAGAGACCCAGTACTTC CASSQSPTGEETQYF
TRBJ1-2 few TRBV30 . TGTGCCTGGAGTGTACAGGGAGGCTACACCTTC CAWSVQGGYTF
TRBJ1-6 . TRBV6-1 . TGTGCCAGCAGTGAACAGGGCAATTCACCCCTCCACTTT CASSEQGNSPLHF
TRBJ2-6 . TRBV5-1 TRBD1 TGCGCCAGCAGCGCACTGACAGGGGGCGGAACCTCTGGGGCCAACGTCCTGACTTTC CASSALTGGGTSGANVLTF
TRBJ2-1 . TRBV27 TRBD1 TGTGCCAGCAGTTCGGACAGGGGAGGCAATGAGCAGTTCTTC CASSSDRGGNEQFF
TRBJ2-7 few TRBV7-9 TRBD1 TGTGCCAGCAGCTTAGGGACAGGGGTCCCCTACGAGCAGTACTTC CASSLGTGVPYEQYF
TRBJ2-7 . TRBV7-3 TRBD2 TGTGCCAGCAGCCTTGGCGGGAGTGGGATCTACGAGCAGTACTTC CASSLGGSGIYEQYF
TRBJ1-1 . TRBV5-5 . TGTGCCAGCAGCTTATCCTGGACAGAGAACACTGAAGCTTTCTTT CASSLSWTENTEAFF
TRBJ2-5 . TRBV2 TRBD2 TGTGCCAGCGGCAGACTAGCGGGACAAGAGACCCAGTACTTC CASGRLAGQETQYF
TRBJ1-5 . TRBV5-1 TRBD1 TGCGCCAGCAGCTCGACAGGGGAACAGCCCCAGCATTTT CASSSTGEQPQHF